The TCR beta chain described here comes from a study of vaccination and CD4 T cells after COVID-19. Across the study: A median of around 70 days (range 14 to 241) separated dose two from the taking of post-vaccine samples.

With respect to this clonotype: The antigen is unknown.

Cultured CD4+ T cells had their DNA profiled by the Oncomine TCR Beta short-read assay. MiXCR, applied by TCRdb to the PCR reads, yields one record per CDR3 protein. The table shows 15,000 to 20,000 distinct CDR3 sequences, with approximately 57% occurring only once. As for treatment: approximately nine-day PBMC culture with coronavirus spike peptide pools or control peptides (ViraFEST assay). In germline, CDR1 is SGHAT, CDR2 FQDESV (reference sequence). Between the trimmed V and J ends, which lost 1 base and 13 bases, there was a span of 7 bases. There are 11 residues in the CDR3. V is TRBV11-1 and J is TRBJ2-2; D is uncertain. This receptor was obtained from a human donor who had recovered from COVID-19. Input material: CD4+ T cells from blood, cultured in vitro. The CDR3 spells CASSLGEGLFF. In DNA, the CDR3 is TGTGCCAGCAGCTTAGGGGAAGGGCTGTTTTTT. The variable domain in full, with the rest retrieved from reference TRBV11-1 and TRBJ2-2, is EAEVAQSPRYKITEKSQAVAFWCDPISGHATLYWYRQILGQGPELLVQFQDESVVDDSQLPKDRFSAERLKGVDSTLKIQPAELGDSAMYLCASSLGEGLFFGEGSRLTVL.